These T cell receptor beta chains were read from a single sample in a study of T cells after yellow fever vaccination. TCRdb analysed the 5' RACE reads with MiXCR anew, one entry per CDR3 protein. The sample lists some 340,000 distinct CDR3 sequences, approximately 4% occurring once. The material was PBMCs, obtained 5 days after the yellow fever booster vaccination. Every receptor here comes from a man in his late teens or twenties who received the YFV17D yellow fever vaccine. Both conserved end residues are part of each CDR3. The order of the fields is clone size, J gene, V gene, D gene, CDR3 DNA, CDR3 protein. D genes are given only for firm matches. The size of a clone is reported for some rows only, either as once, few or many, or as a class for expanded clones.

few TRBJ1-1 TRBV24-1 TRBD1 TGTGCCACCAGTGACGCGGGACAGGAGACTGAAGCTTTCTTT CATSDAGQETEAFF
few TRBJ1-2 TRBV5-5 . TGTGCCAGCAGCTTGGGACACTCTAACTATGGCTACACCTTC CASSLGHSNYGYTF
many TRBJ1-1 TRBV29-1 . TGCAGCGTCCAGCATGGGAACACTGAAGCTTTCTTT CSVQHGNTEAFF
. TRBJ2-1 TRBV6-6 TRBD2 TGTGCCAGCGCGACTAGCGGGGGGACAATTGAGCAGTTCTTC CASATSGGTIEQFF
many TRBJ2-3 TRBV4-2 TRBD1 TGTGCCAGCAGCCAAGATCTATTCGGACAGGGCACAGATACGCAGTATTTT CASSQDLFGQGTDTQYF
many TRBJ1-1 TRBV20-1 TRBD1 TGCAGTGCTAGAGCCACAGGGGGCGCGATGAACACTGAAGCTTTCTTT CSARATGGAMNTEAFF
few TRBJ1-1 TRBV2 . TGTGCCAGCGTTAAGCAGGGTAGGGACACTGAAGCTTTCTTT CASVKQGRDTEAFF
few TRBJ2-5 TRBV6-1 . TGTGCCAGCACCATAATCTCACAGGCCCCGGGGGAGACCCAGTACTTC CASTIISQAPGETQYF
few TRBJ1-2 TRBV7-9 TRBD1 TGTGCCAGCAGCTCCGAGACAGGGGGCTATTATGGCTACACCTTC CASSSETGGYYGYTF
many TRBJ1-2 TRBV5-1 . TGCGCCAGCAGCGCGGACGGATTTTCTAACTATGGCTACACCTTC CASSADGFSNYGYTF
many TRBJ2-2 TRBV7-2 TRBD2 TGTGCCAGCAGCTTAGGACCCCTAGCGGGGGGGTTAACCGGGGAGCTGTTTTTT CASSLGPLAGGLTGELFF
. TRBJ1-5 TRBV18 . TGTGCCAGCTCACCATTTCAGGATAGCAATCAGCCCCAGCATTTT CASSPFQDSNQPQHF
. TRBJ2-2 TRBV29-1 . TGCAGCGTTCGAAAAGGGGCCGGGGAGCTGTTTTTT CSVRKGAGELFF
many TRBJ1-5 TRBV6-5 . TGTGCCAGCAGTCACGGGGGGGGGTACCAGCCCCAGCATTTT CASSHGGGYQPQHF
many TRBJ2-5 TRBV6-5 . TGTGCCAGCAGTTACTCGAGTATTCCGAGCGGGCGAGAGACCCAGTACTTC CASSYSSIPSGRETQYF
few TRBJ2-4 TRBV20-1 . TGCAGTGCTAGAGTAGCAGTTGAAAACATTCAGTACTTC CSARVAVENIQYF
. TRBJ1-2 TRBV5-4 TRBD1 TGTGCCAGCAGCCCGATGGGACAGGGTTTGTATGGCTACACCTTC CASSPMGQGLYGYTF
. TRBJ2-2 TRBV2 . TGTGCCAGCAGTGCGGTACCGCTTCCTACCGGGGAGCTGTTTTTT CASSAVPLPTGELFF
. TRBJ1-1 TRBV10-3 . TGTGCCATCAGCAAGCAGGGGAACACTGAAGCTTTCTTT CAISKQGNTEAFF
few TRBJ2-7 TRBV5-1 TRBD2 TGCGCCAGCAGCTTGGCCTGGGGGGGTTCGAGCGAGCAGTACTTC CASSLAWGGSSEQYF
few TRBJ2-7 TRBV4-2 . TGTGCCAGCAGCCAGGAGTGGGGGAACACCTACGAGCAGTACTTC CASSQEWGNTYEQYF
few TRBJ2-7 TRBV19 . TGTGCCAGTAGTATGATAGGCTCCTACGAGCAGTACTTC CASSMIGSYEQYF
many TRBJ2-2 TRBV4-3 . TGCGCCAGCACCCCATTTGGGCTGGTCAAGAACACCGGGGAGCTGTTTTTT CASTPFGLVKNTGELFF
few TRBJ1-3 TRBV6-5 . TGTGCCAGCAGGACCGAAGGGGGACTCTCTGGAAACACCATATATTTT CASRTEGGLSGNTIYF
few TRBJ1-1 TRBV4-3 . TGCGCCAGCAGCCAAGATCGGACGGTGAACACTGAAGCTTTCTTT CASSQDRTVNTEAFF
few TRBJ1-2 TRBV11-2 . TGTGCCAGCAACAAGGTGGGAGCTCGCAACTCTGGCTACACCTTC CASNKVGARNSGYTF
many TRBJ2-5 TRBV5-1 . TGCGCCAGCAGTTCCGCAGGGCAAGAGACCCAGTACTTC CASSSAGQETQYF
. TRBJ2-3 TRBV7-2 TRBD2 TGTGCCAGCAGCTTACTAGCGGGGGGGCAGGGCACAGATACGCAGTATTTT CASSLLAGGQGTDTQYF
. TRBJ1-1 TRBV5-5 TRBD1 TGTGCCAGCAGCAAATCAGGGGGCGCGACGAACACTGAAGCTTTCTTT CASSKSGGATNTEAFF
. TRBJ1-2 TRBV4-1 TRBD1 TGCGCCAGCAGCCAAGATTGGACAGGCGCCCACCCATATGGCTACACCTTC CASSQDWTGAHPYGYTF
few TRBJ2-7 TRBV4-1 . TGCGCCAGCAGCCAAGCGGGTCTGGAGCAGTACTTC CASSQAGLEQYF
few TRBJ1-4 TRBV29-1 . TGCAGCGGGCGGAACTGGGGTGAAAAACTGTTTTTT CSGRNWGEKLFF
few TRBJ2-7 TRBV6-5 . TGTGCCAGCAGTTACGGGGCTGGGGTTAGGGGTTACGAGCAGTACTTC CASSYGAGVRGYEQYF
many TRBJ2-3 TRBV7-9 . TGTGCCAGCAGCACCACCTTAACAGATACGCAGTATTTT CASSTTLTDTQYF
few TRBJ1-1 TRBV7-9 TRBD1 TGTGCCAGCAGTCGCGCCGGGACAGGTAATACTGAAGCTTTCTTT CASSRAGTGNTEAFF
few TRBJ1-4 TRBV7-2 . TGTGCCAGCAGCCCACCCGGGCCCTTTGGCGAAAAACTGTTTTTT CASSPPGPFGEKLFF
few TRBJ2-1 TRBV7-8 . TGTGCCAGCAGCACCCGGACATTGCGCAATGAGCAGTTCTTC CASSTRTLRNEQFF
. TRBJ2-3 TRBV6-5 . TGTGCCAGCAGCCGTATTTACAGGGTCACAGATACGCAGTATTTT CASSRIYRVTDTQYF
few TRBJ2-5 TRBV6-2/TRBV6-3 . TGTGCCAGCCTAGAGGAGGGAGGAGAGACCCAGTACTTC CASLEEGGETQYF
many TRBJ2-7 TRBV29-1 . TGCAGCGTTGAAGATCCCGGCAGTGGGCTATACGAGCAGTACTTC CSVEDPGSGLYEQYF
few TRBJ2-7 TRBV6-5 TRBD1 TGTGCCAGCAGTTACTCGCAGGGGGCACTCTACGAGCAGTACTTC CASSYSQGALYEQYF
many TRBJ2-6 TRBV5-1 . TGCGCCAGCAGCTTGATGGGTTTCGAAATCCCACAGGGCTTCTCTGGGGCCAACGTCCTGACTTTC CASSLMGFEIPQGFSGANVLTF
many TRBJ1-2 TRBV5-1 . TGCGCCAGCAGCAGGGGCAGGGGATCCTATGGCTACACCTTC CASSRGRGSYGYTF
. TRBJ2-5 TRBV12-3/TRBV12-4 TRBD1 TGTGCCAGCAGTTTCTGGCCCAGGGGGGAGACCCAGTACTTC CASSFWPRGETQYF
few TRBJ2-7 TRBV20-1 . TGCAGTGCTAGAGGTCCCGGACGGTTCTACGAGCAGTACTTC CSARGPGRFYEQYF
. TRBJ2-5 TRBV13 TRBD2 TGTGCCAGCAGCTCACGGACTAGCGGGGGAATCCAAGAGACCCAGTACTTC CASSSRTSGGIQETQYF
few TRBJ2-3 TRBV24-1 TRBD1 TGTGCCACCAGTGCCCCGGACAGGGGGGGAGATACGCAGTATTTT CATSAPDRGGDTQYF
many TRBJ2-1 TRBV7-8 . TGTGCCAGCAGCTCCCCCTCGCGTAGGTACGACAATGAGCAGTTCTTC CASSSPSRRYDNEQFF
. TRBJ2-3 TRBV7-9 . TGTGCCAGCAGCTTAGGAGAGGTGATGACCACAGATACGCAGTATTTT CASSLGEVMTTDTQYF
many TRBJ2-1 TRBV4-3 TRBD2 TGCGCCAGCAGCCAAGACACGGGACTAGCGGCCGAGTACAATGAGCAGTTCTTC CASSQDTGLAAEYNEQFF
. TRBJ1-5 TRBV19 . TGTGCCAGTAGTATGTGGGTCCGCGAACAGCCCCAGCATTTT CASSMWVREQPQHF
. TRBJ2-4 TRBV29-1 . TGCAGCGTTGCCGCGGGGCCGTTATCAAACATTCAGTACTTC CSVAAGPLSNIQYF
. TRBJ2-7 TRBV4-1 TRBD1 TGCGCCAGCAGCCCCAGACAGGGCCCGCACGAGCAGTACTTC CASSPRQGPHEQYF